A single sample gave rise to the 5 T cell receptor beta chains below, sequenced in a study of blood T cells in healthy people across ages. A second PCR, run for roughly 6 to 11 cycles, used a sample-barcoded 5' primer plus a J-beta primer mix. TCRdb ran MiXCR on the 5' RACE reads and lists one entry per CDR3 protein. The sample carries fewer than 2,000,000 distinct CDR3 sequences, around 36% recorded once. The sample was blood. These receptors all stem from a woman in her twenties or thirties in good health.

This clonotype was picked up many times. The chain uses TRBV27 and TRBJ2-1, with D tentatively TRBD2 (5 bases). Trimming cost V 6 bases and J 8 bases, with 14 bases left between them. The CDR3 loop spans 13 amino acids. Looked up from germline, CDR1 is MNHEY and CDR2 is SMNVEV (reference sequence). Here the CDR3 reads CASRETKADEQFF. CDR3 bases: TGTGCCAGCAGAGAGACTAAGGCGGATGAGCAGTTCTTC.

The CDR3 DNA reads TGCAGTTCACATCACAGGTTCCCCTACGAGCAGTACTTC. Its translation: CSSHHRFPYEQYF. The V gene is TRBV20-1, the J gene TRBJ2-7, with D possibly TRBD1 on 5 matching bases. CDR3 length equals 13 residues. Germline V gives CDR1 DFQATT, CDR2 SNEGSKA (reference sequence). V lost 8 bases and J 2 bases, leaving 16 bases between the germline ends.

This clonotype was observed many times. J is TRBJ2-3 and V is TRBV4-1, with a tentative D call TRBD2 (6 bases). Germline values: CDR1 MGHRA, CDR2 YSYEKL. The CDR3 has 14 residues. The V and J ends lost 1 base and 1 base respectively, with 6 bases between them. This CDR3 is CASSQASGTDTQYF. DNA for the CDR3: TGCGCCAGCAGCCAAGCTAGCGGCACAGATACGCAGTATTTT.

There are a few counts of this clonotype. V gene TRBV5-4 combines with J gene TRBJ1-2, with D tentatively TRBD1 (6 bases). V lost 4 bases to trimming and J lost 2 bases, with 15 bases between them. Germline V CDR1 and CDR2: SGHNT, YYREEE (reference sequence). The CDR3 totals 15 residues. Here the CDR3 reads CASSSATGMNYGYTF. The CDR3 nucleotides are TGTGCCAGCAGCAGCGCAACAGGGATGAACTATGGCTACACCTTC.

This clonotype was recorded at least ten times. The CDR3 DNA reads as TGTGCCACCCGGGGACAGGGGCGGATCGCAGATACGCAGTATTTT. Translating it yields CATRGQGRIADTQYF. The chain couples TRBV28 to TRBJ2-3; 10 bases are a match to TRBD1. CDR3 length: 15 amino acids. J gave up 4 bases and V 10 bases, and 11 bases lay outside the gene matches. Germline V CDR1 and CDR2: MDHEN, SYDVKM.